These 25 T cell receptor beta chains were all obtained from the same sample, sequenced in a study of technical replicates of blood from several donors. The repertoire was sequenced with immunoSEQ multiplex PCR; TCRdb's copy has only in-frame clones and lacks some. Of 50,000 or so clones listed, about 94% were seen once; the top ten hold 3.5% to 5%. Material: PBMCs. The receptor source for this set is a human donor in good health. Some clones in this sample may be carry-over from other donors' samples.

This clone was counted once. This rearrangement joins TRBV6-1 to TRBJ1-2; D call uncertain. There are 16 residues in the CDR3. Between the trimmed V and J ends, which lost 0 bases and 0 bases, there was a span of 11 bases. Per germline, CDR1 MNHNS and CDR2 SASEGT. CDR3 sequence (DNA): TGTGCCAGCAGTGAAGCGGGCATACCAGCTAACTATGGCTACACCTTC. This codes for CASSEAGIPANYGYTF.

The CDR3 DNA sequence: TGTGCCAGCAGCCTCCGGACAGAGGAAAAACTGTTTTTT. Its protein is CASSLRTEEKLFF. The gene calls are TRBV7-8 and TRBJ1-4, with D tentatively TRBD1 (6 bases). The CDR3 totals 13 residues. The germline CDR1 and CDR2 sequences are SGHVS and FQNEAQ. V was pared by 5 bases and J by 8 bases, with 12 bases between.

The V gene is TRBV28, the J gene TRBJ1-2; 7 bases agree with TRBD1. The CDR3 totals 14 residues. The germline gives CDR1 MDHEN, CDR2 SYDVKM. The J segment lost 7 bases and the V segment lost 5 bases, leaving 10 bases of the junction unmatched. The DNA for the CDR3 is TGTGCCAGCAGTCAACGACCAACAGGGGTTGGCTACACCTTC. This gives the protein CASSQRPTGVGYTF.

The chain joins TRBV7-2 to TRBJ1-5; no clear D. V gave up 5 bases and J gave up 9 bases, with 14 bases separating them. Looked up from germline, CDR1 is SGHTA and CDR2 is FQGNSA. The CDR3 is 13 residues long. Written as DNA, the CDR3 is TGTGCCAGCAGCCCCGTCATAGAGCGGCCCCAGCATTTT. This gives the protein CASSPVIERPQHF.

The rearrangement joins TRBV5-1 to TRBJ1-2; D is perhaps TRBD1 (5 bases). The germline V gene has CDR1 SGHRS and CDR2 YFSETQ. This CDR3 contains 13 residues. V was pared by 0 bases and J by 5 bases, with 8 bases between. The CDR3 protein is CASSLGRVYGYTF. The CDR3 DNA reads TGCGCCAGCAGCTTGGGCAGGGTTTATGGCTACACCTTC.

The V gene is TRBV18, the J gene TRBJ2-7; D gene unclear. This CDR3 region has 13 residues. The V end lost 9 bases, the J end lost 0 bases, and 12 bases lay between the germline ends. Germline V gene lookup returns CDR1 KGHSH and CDR2 LQKENI. CDR3 loop: CASSVAASYEQYF. CDR3 bases: TGTGCCAGTTCCGTAGCCGCCTCCTACGAGCAGTACTTC.

This CDR3 is CASSLTRRGSTDTQYF. In DNA form, the CDR3 reads TGTGCCAGCAGCTTAACGAGGCGGGGAAGCACAGATACGCAGTATTTT. The J gene is TRBJ2-3, the V gene TRBV7-9; the D gene is possibly TRBD2 (6 bases). The CDR3 length is 16 residues. Germline assignment: CDR1 SEHNR and CDR2 FQNEAQ (reference sequence). The V end was cut by 2 bases, the J end by 0 bases, with 12 bases between.

This clone was seen a handful of times. This chain joins TRBV29-1 and TRBJ2-1; tentatively, D is TRBD2 (5 bases). V lost 4 bases and J 10 bases, leaving 14 bases between the germline ends. This CDR3 region has 12 residues. CDR1 and CDR2 from the germline V gene are SQVTM and ANQGSEA. As DNA, the CDR3 is TGCAGCGTTGCCCTAGCCTCGAGGGAGCAGTTCTTC. Protein product: CSVALASREQFF.

This clone was recorded once. This sequence joins TRBV18 and TRBJ1-4; unclear D gene. Per the germline V gene, CDR1 is KGHSH and CDR2 is LQKENI. V lost 2 bases to trimming and J lost 8 bases, with 12 bases between them. This CDR3 contains 14 residues. The CDR3 nucleotides are TGTGCCAGCTCACCATCTACGCCATTAGAAAAACTGTTTTTT. It is translated as CASSPSTPLEKLFF.

The chain recombines TRBV14 with TRBJ2-7; D unresolved. Germline V lookup: CDR1 SGHDN, CDR2 FVKESK. V lost 10 bases and J 0 bases, leaving 7 bases between the germline ends. The length of the CDR3 is 11 residues. DNA of the CDR3: TGTGCCAAGACAATCTCCTACGAGCAGTACTTC. Translated: CAKTISYEQYF.

This chain uses TRBV27 with TRBJ1-4, with TRBD1 identical over 8 bases. This CDR3 is built from 14 residues. J lost 3 bases, V lost 5 bases, and 2 bases had no gene match. Per germline, CDR1 MNHEY and CDR2 SMNVEV (reference sequence). The CDR3 nucleotides are TGTGCCAGCAGTAAACAGGGGGCTAATGAAAAACTGTTTTTT. This encodes CASSKQGANEKLFF.

The CDR3 is CASSSAGLSEQFF. CDR3 nucleotides: TGTGCCAGCAGCTCGGCCGGACTGTCGGAGCAGTTCTTC. The V and J genes are TRBV7-3 and TRBJ2-1; weak D call: TRBD2 (5 bases). V dropped 4 bases and J dropped 10 bases, with 14 bases sitting between them. Germline V gene sequence: CDR1 SGHTA, CDR2 FQGTGA. CDR3 length: 13 amino acids.

The CDR3 bases are TGTGCCAGCAGCTACTGGCCGGACAGGGGGCCCCAAGAGACCCAGTACTTC. This codes for CASSYWPDRGPQETQYF. The V call is TRBV5-6, the J call TRBJ2-5; 11 nucleotides match TRBD1. The V and J ends lost 3 bases and 1 base, in that order; junction bases with no gene match: 8. Germline V gene sequence: CDR1 SGHDT, CDR2 YYEEEE. The CDR3 spans 17 residues.

The V gene is TRBV4-3, the J gene TRBJ2-7; 8 bases align to TRBD2. The CDR3 is made up of 15 amino acids. V gave up 4 bases and J gave up 6 bases; unmatched junction bases: 11. Germline V gene data show CDR1 as LGHNA and CDR2 as YSLEER. Here the CDR3 reads CASSRSAGDGREQYF. CDR3 nucleotides: TGCGCCAGCAGCCGCTCAGCGGGAGACGGTCGCGAGCAGTACTTC.

The chain combines TRBV30 with TRBJ1-5; TRBD1 aligns across 10 bases. The CDR3 consists of 15 residues. CDR1 is GTSNPN and CDR2 is SVGIG in the germline V gene (reference sequence). V gave up 7 bases and J gave up 0 bases; unmatched junction bases: 6. CDR3 sequence reads: CAFRTGGSSNQPQHF. CDR3 nucleotides: TGTGCCTTTCGGACAGGGGGTTCTAGCAATCAGCCCCAGCATTTT.

This chain joins TRBV27 and TRBJ2-5; TRBD2 matches 7 bases. The CDR3 is made up of 14 amino acids. After removal of 3 bases from V and 5 bases from J, the junction contained 6 bases not matched to a gene. Germline-derived CDR1 and CDR2 are MNHEY and SMNVEV (reference sequence). The CDR3 DNA is TGTGCCAGCAGTTTGGGCGGGAGAGGGGAGACCCAGTACTTC. It is translated as CASSLGGRGETQYF.

The chain couples TRBV12-5 to TRBJ1-5, with D unclear. Trimming removed 1 base at V and 3 bases at J, with 4 bases between. CDR1 LGHNT and CDR2 FRNRAP come from the germline V gene. The CDR3 consists of 13 residues. The CDR3 bases are TGTGCTAGTGGTTTGGAAGCCAATCAGCCCCAGCATTTT. It is translated as CASGLEANQPQHF. Combining the CDR3 with reference TRBV12-5 and TRBJ1-5 gives the whole variable domain DARVTQTPRHKVTEMGQEVTMRCQPILGHNTVFWYRQTMMQGLELLAYFRNRAPLDDSGMPKDRFSAEMPDATLATLKIQPSEPRDSAVYFCASGLEANQPQHFGDGTRLSIL.

This chain joins TRBV11-3 and TRBJ2-2; 12 bases agree with TRBD1. The CDR3 is made up of 16 amino acids. J gave up 5 bases and V 5 bases, and 6 bases lay outside the gene matches. The V gene's germline CDR1 is SGHNT and CDR2 YENEEA. CDR3 bases: TGTGCCAGCAGCCGACCGGGACAGGGGGCGACCGGGGAGCTGTTTTTT. This encodes CASSRPGQGATGELFF.

The chain employs TRBV9 and TRBJ2-3; 8 nucleotides match TRBD2. This CDR3 has 15 amino acids. V dropped 2 bases and J dropped 4; count of bases not matched to a gene: 6. Per the germline V gene, CDR1 is SGDLS and CDR2 is YYNGEE. The CDR3 DNA reads TGTGCCAGCAGCGTTTCGGGAGGGCCCTCAGATACGCAGTATTTT. It is translated as CASSVSGGPSDTQYF.

The V and J genes are TRBV4-1 and TRBJ1-5; no clear D gene. CDR1 is MGHRA, CDR2 YSYEKL, per germline. The V and J ends lost 0 bases and 6 bases respectively, with 18 bases between them. This CDR3 has 17 amino acids. CDR3 coding DNA: TGCGCCAGCAGCCAAGACGGAACCAGGCGGCGGGGTCAGCCCCAGCATTTT. This translates into CASSQDGTRRRGQPQHF.

The rearrangement joins TRBV5-4 to TRBJ2-7, with TRBD1 matching 11 bases. Germline lookup yields CDR1 SGHNT and CDR2 YYREEE (reference sequence). With V trimmed by 0 bases and J by 4 bases, 3 bases remained unmatched. The CDR3 has 15 residues. CDR3 residues: CASSLAGTGGYEQYF. The CDR3 region has the DNA TGTGCCAGCAGCTTGGCCGGGACAGGGGGGTACGAGCAGTACTTC.

This chain uses TRBV30 with TRBJ1-5; D unclear. The V end lost 2 bases, the J end lost 0 bases, and 2 bases lay between the germline ends. The germline gives CDR1 GTSNPN, CDR2 SVGIG (reference sequence). The CDR3 length is 12 residues. DNA of the CDR3: TGTGCCTGGAGTTATAGCAATCAGCCCCAGCATTTT. Its translation: CAWSYSNQPQHF.

V is TRBV10-2 and J is TRBJ1-1; D is ambiguous. Germline V gene sequence: CDR1 WSHSY, CDR2 SAAADI. This CDR3 is 15 amino acids long. Trimming shortened V by 2 bases and J by 3 bases, and 13 bases separated the two germline ends. The CDR3 region is CASSEPQRVDTEAFF. In DNA, the CDR3 is TGCGCCAGCAGTGAGCCGCAACGGGTAGACACTGAAGCTTTCTTT.

CDR3 sequence: CASSLTGEGSPLHF. Here the CDR3 DNA reads TGTGCCAGCAGCTTAACGGGGGAGGGATCACCCCTCCACTTT. The chain is built from TRBV7-9 and TRBJ1-6; D might be TRBD1 (5 bases). The germline CDR1 and CDR2 sequences are SEHNR and FQNEAQ (reference sequence). V lost 2 bases and J lost 10, with 12 bases in between. The CDR3 consists of 14 residues. Drawing the rest from reference TRBV7-9 and TRBJ1-6, the complete variable domain is DTGVSQNPRHKITKRGQNVTFRCDPISEHNRLYWYRQTLGQGPEFLTYFQNEAQLEKSRLLSDRFSAERPKGSFSTLEIQRTEQGDSAMYLCASSLTGEGSPLHFGNGTRLTVT.

This sequence joins TRBV11-1 and TRBJ2-3; 7 bases fit TRBD2. The CDR3 length is 15 residues. The junction had 6 bases not matched to a gene; V was cut back by 5 bases and J by 1 base. The germline CDR1 and CDR2 sequences are SGHAT and FQDESV (reference sequence). The CDR3 sequence: CASSRLARGTDTQYF. The CDR3 coding sequence is TGTGCCAGCAGCCGACTAGCAAGGGGCACAGATACGCAGTATTTT.